This T cell receptor beta chain comes out of a study of T cell clones after liver transplantation. Turning to the study itself: Three of the eight recipients were HCV-positive; the rest had non-autoimmune, non-viral transplant indications.

Concerning this clone: The antigen is undetermined.

Profiled with immunoSEQ multiplex PCR; TCRdb holds only in-frame clones, not every one. The sample lists under 150,000 clones; approximately 90% were seen once. Thawed unstimulated PBMCs were FACS-sorted by CD3, CD4 and CD8 into two populations. Study-level results: Post-transplant, graft-donor-reactive CD4 TCRbeta sequences in blood dropped significantly in most of the 8 subjects. Small, mixed patient groups and varying post-transplant times limit these conclusions.

Sequenced here: CD4+ T cells from blood, sampled 12 months after liver transplant. The sequence was collected from a human patient who received a liver transplant. Some T cells here may be from the graft donor.

CDR3: CASRITGTGGNEQFF. DNA of the CDR3: TGTGCCAGCAGGATAACCGGGACAGGGGGCAATGAGCAGTTCTTC. V gene TRBV27 combines with J gene TRBJ2-1; TRBD1 matches at 11 bases. V gave up 6 bases and J gave up 6 bases; unmatched junction bases: 7. Germline V gene data show CDR1 as MNHEY and CDR2 as SMNVEV (reference sequence). This CDR3 has 15 amino acids.